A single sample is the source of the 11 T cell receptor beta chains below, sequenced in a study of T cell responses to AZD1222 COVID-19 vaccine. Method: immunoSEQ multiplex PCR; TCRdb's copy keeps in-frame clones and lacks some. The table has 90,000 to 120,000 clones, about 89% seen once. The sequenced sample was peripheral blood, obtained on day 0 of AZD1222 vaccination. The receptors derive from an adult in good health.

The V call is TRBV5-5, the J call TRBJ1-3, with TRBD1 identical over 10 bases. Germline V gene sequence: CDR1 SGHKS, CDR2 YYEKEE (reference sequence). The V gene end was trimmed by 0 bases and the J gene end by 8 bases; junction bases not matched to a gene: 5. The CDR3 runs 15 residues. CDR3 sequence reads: CASSLVPTGGHTIYF. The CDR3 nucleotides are TGTGCCAGCAGCTTGGTACCGACAGGGGGCCACACCATATATTTT.

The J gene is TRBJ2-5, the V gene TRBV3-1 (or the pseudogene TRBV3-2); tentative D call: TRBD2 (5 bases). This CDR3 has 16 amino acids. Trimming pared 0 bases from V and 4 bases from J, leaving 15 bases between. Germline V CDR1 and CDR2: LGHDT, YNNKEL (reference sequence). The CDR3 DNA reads TGTGCCAGCAGCCAAGATCTCCCATACGAGGGAGAGACCCAGTACTTC. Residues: CASSQDLPYEGETQYF.

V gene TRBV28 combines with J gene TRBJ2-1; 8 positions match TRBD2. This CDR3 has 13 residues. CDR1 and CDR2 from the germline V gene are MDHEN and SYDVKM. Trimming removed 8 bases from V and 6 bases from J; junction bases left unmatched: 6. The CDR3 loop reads CASCTGGGNEQFF. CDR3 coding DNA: TGTGCCAGCTGCACGGGAGGGGGCAATGAGCAGTTCTTC.

In DNA, the CDR3 is TGTGCCAGCCTACGGGGGGGTGCCTACAATGAGCAGTTCTTC. Translated, it gives CASLRGGAYNEQFF. The chain links TRBV28 to TRBJ2-1; 8 nucleotides line up with TRBD2. The CDR3 runs 14 residues. The V and J ends lost 8 bases and 2 bases, in that order; junction bases with no gene match: 5. Germline V gene lookup returns CDR1 MDHEN and CDR2 SYDVKM.

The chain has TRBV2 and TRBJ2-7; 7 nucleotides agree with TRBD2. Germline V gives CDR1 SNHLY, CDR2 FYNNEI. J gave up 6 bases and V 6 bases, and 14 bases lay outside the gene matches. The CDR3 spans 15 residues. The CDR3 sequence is CASRYRDYPDGEQYF. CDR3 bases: TGTGCCAGCAGGTACCGGGACTACCCTGACGGCGAGCAGTACTTC.

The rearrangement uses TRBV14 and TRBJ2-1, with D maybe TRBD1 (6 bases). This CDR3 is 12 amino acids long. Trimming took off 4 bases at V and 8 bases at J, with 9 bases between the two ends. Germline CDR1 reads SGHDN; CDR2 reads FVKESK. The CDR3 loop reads CASSPQGYEQFF. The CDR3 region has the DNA TGTGCCAGCAGCCCACAGGGATATGAGCAGTTCTTC.

For the CDR3, the DNA is TGTGCCAGCAGTGGGGGTCAGGGGGAGAATCAGCCCCAGCATTTT. Amino acids: CASSGGQGENQPQHF. The chain is built from TRBV2 and TRBJ1-5; 7 bases line up with TRBD1. The V gene end was trimmed by 4 bases and the J gene end by 4 bases; junction bases not matched to a gene: 7. Looked up from germline, CDR1 is SNHLY and CDR2 is FYNNEI. The length of the CDR3 is 15 residues. The whole variable domain, remainder taken from reference TRBV2 and TRBJ1-5, is EPEVTQTPSHQVTQMGQEVILRCVPISNHLYFYWYRQILGQKVEFLVSFYNNEISEKSEIFDDQFSVERPDGSNFTLKIRSTKLEDSAMYFCASSGGQGENQPQHFGDGTRLSIL.

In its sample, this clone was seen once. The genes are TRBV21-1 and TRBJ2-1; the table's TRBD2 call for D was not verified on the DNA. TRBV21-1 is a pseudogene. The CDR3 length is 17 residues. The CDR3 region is CASSSLTGTSSNNEQFF. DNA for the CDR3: TGTGCCAGCAGCAGCCTTACCGGGACTAGCAGTAACAATGAGCAGTTCTTC.

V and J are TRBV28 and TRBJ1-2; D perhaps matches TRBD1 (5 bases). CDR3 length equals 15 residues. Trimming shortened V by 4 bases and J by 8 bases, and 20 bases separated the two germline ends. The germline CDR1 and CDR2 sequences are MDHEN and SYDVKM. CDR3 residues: CASSSPGPQGRGYTF. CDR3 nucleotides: TGTGCCAGCAGTTCCCCCGGGCCCCAGGGAAGAGGCTACACCTTC.

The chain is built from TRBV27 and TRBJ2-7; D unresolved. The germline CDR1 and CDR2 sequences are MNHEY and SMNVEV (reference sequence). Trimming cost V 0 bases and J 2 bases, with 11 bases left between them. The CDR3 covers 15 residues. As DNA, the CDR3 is TGTGCCAGCAGTTTATCAGGGTTGTCCGCCTACGAGCAGTACTTC. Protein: CASSLSGLSAYEQYF.

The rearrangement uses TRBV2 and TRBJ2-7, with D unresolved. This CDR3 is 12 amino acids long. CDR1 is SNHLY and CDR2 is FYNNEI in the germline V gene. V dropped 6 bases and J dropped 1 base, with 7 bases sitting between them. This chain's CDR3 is CASSSPSYEQYF. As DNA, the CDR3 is TGTGCCAGCAGCTCACCGTCCTACGAGCAGTACTTC.